This T cell receptor beta chain was captured in a study of cytomegalovirus exposure and HLA in healthy donors. At the level of the study: Membership in the Caucasian-associated ancestry cluster was found for about 84% of 350 to 450 genotyped donors.

Germline V CDR1 and CDR2: LNHDA, SQIVND (reference sequence). Trimming stripped 2 bases from V and 6 bases from J, with 7 bases between. The CDR3 consists of 12 residues. Regarding this clone: The antigen remains unidentified.

The PCR ran on 60 Vbeta and 13 Jbeta primers. Profiled with immunoSEQ multiplex PCR; TCRdb holds only in-frame clones, not every one. The sample consists of more than 95,000 clones, approximately 87% of them appearing once. Study outcomes and limitations: One variant, a missense change in DCLRE1C, was linked in a later analysis to TCR beta V- and J-gene trimming. Altogether, around 160 TCR beta chains were recorded as cytomegalovirus-associated. Productive status was seen about 90% or about 30% of the time for most TCR beta V segments in an earlier analysis.

The sequencing input was PBMCs. The sequence was collected from a man aged 18 to 30 in good health and CMV-seropositive. The J gene is TRBJ1-2, the V gene TRBV19; D call uncertain. CDR3 amino acids: CASSIRGDGYTF. CDR3 in DNA: TGTGCCAGTAGTATACGGGGTGATGGCTACACCTTC.